These 27 T cell receptor beta chains originate from one sample sequenced in a study of T cell changes during pregnancy in multiple sclerosis. Assay: immunoSEQ multiplex PCR; the TCRdb copy retains only in-frame clones and omits some. This table holds tens of thousands of clones, over 85% found once. The input for sequencing was peripheral blood, taken in the third trimester of pregnancy. These receptor sequences come from a female donor in good health, enrolled as a control in a pregnancy study.

The rearrangement uses TRBV27 and TRBJ1-2; tentative D call: TRBD1 (5 bases). The CDR3 covers 16 residues. Deletions cut 2 bases from V and 2 bases from J, with 15 bases between. Germline CDR1 is MNHEY and CDR2 is SMNVEV (reference sequence). The CDR3 spells CASSLSREGYNYGYTF. CDR3 nucleotides: TGTGCCAGCAGTTTAAGCAGGGAAGGGTACAACTATGGCTACACCTTC.

The CDR3 DNA sequence: TGTGCCAGCAGCCCGGGACAGGGGGTCACGAGCAATCAGCCCCAGCATTTT. Translating gives CASSPGQGVTSNQPQHF. The chain links TRBV9 to TRBJ1-5, with 11 bases matching TRBD1. This CDR3 has 17 amino acids. Germline CDR1 and CDR2: SGDLS and YYNGEE. J gave up 1 base and V 4 bases, and 7 bases lay outside the gene matches. Full variable domain (rest looked up from reference TRBV9 and TRBJ1-5): DSGVTQTPKHLITATGQRVTLRCSPRSGDLSVYWYQQSLDQGLQFLIQYYNGEERAKGNILERFSAQQFPDLHSELNLSSLELGDSALYFCASSPGQGVTSNQPQHFGDGTRLSIL.

The chain employs TRBV5-4 and TRBJ2-1, with TRBD2 matching 10 bases. Germline CDR1 reads SGHNT; CDR2 reads YYREEE (reference sequence). The V gene end was trimmed by 0 bases and the J gene end by 4 bases; junction bases not matched to a gene: 13. The CDR3 extends over 19 amino acids. For the CDR3, the DNA is TGTGCCAGCAGCTTGGACATCGCGTCTAGCGGGAGTTTTTACAATGAGCAGTTCTTC. It is translated as CASSLDIASSGSFYNEQFF.

The chain is built from TRBV6-5 and TRBJ2-7, with D uncertain. CDR1 MNHEY and CDR2 SVGAGI come from the germline V gene. Trimming left V 8 bases short and J 5 bases short, with 22 bases between. This CDR3 region has 15 residues. DNA for the CDR3: TGTGCCAGCGCCAACCCCGGTCGAGGTTCTAACGAGCAGTACTTC. Translated: CASANPGRGSNEQYF.

This chain connects TRBV9 to TRBJ2-1; D is perhaps TRBD2 (6 bases). The CDR3 has 17 amino acids. Germline V gene data show CDR1 as SGDLS and CDR2 as YYNGEE. Trimming shortened V by 4 bases and J by 6 bases, and 23 bases separated the two germline ends. CDR3 nucleotides: TGTGCCAGCAGCCTCATCCCGGGGGTCGAGGGGCCCAATGAGCAGTTCTTC. It translates to CASSLIPGVEGPNEQFF.

The rearrangement links TRBV6-6 to TRBJ2-1, with TRBD2 identical over 9 bases. The germline V gene encodes CDR1 MNHNY and CDR2 SVGAGI (reference sequence). The J segment lost 7 bases and the V segment lost 0 bases, leaving 4 bases of the junction unmatched. This CDR3 spans 15 amino acids. The CDR3 spells CASSYSSAGGNEQFF. CDR3 in DNA: TGTGCCAGCAGTTACTCATCGGCGGGAGGGAATGAGCAGTTCTTC.

This clone showed up just once. The chain employs TRBV7-9 and TRBJ2-1; D is perhaps TRBD1 (5 bases). This CDR3 has 16 amino acids. V lost 6 bases to trimming and J lost 9 bases, with 24 bases between them. Germline V gene data show CDR1 as SEHNR and CDR2 as FQNEAQ (reference sequence). The CDR3 DNA follows: TGTGCCAGCAGAGCAAGTTGGGGCTCGGTACGGAGTGAGCAGTTCTTC. Translation gives CASRASWGSVRSEQFF.

V gene TRBV5-1 combines with J gene TRBJ1-4, with D unclear. V dropped 1 base and J dropped 0 bases, with 10 bases sitting between them. The germline gives CDR1 SGHRS, CDR2 YFSETQ. The CDR3 contains 16 residues. Here the CDR3 DNA reads TGCGCCAGCAGCTTGACATTCCCTGCAACTAATGAAAAACTGTTTTTT. Its translation is CASSLTFPATNEKLFF.

The rearrangement links TRBV19 to TRBJ1-5, with D tentatively TRBD1 (5 bases). V lost 5 bases and J lost 1, with 12 bases in between. CDR1 is LNHDA, CDR2 SQIVND, per germline (reference sequence). This CDR3 region has 15 residues. Here the CDR3 DNA reads TGTGCCAGTAGTCCCCGGCAGGGAAGCAATCAGCCCCAGCATTTT. Residues: CASSPRQGSNQPQHF.

The CDR3 here is CASSEGEFLHF. CDR3 bases: TGTGCCAGCAGTGAAGGGGAGTTCCTCCACTTT. V is TRBV6-1 and J is TRBJ1-6; D uncertain. The CDR3 length is 11 residues. Trimming stripped 1 base from V and 15 bases from J, with 7 bases between. The germline gives CDR1 MNHNS, CDR2 SASEGT.

The chain has TRBV6-5 and TRBJ2-7; TRBD1 aligns across 9 bases. The V and J ends lost 5 bases and 3 bases, in that order; junction bases with no gene match: 5. There are 14 residues in the CDR3. Germline V gives CDR1 MNHEY, CDR2 SVGAGI. CDR3 sequence (DNA): TGTGCCAGCAGTCCGGGACAGGGCATCTACGAGCAGTACTTC. Protein sequence: CASSPGQGIYEQYF.

The chain couples TRBV7-9 to TRBJ2-1; D not certain. The V and J ends lost 5 bases and 5 bases respectively, with 10 bases between them. This CDR3 has 13 amino acids. The V gene's germline CDR1 is SEHNR and CDR2 FQNEAQ (reference sequence). CDR3 nucleotides: TGTGCCAGCAGCCGTCGCGGAGACAATGAGCAGTTCTTC. Protein product: CASSRRGDNEQFF.

The chain uses TRBV28 and TRBJ2-7; 8 bases match TRBD1. The CDR3 length is 15 residues. CDR1 is MDHEN, CDR2 SYDVKM, per germline. The V segment lost 5 bases and the J segment 2 bases; nucleotides outside the gene matches: 8. CDR3 in DNA: TGTGCCAGCAGTCCACAGGGGGTTCCAACCTACGAGCAGTACTTC. It codes for CASSPQGVPTYEQYF.

The chain links TRBV4-1 to TRBJ2-5; 8 bases agree with TRBD2. Looked up from germline, CDR1 is MGHRA and CDR2 is YSYEKL. The ends lost 4 bases at V and 3 bases at J; junction bases unmatched: 7. CDR3 size: 15 residues. DNA for the CDR3: TGCGCCAGCAGCCCCCAACCGGGACTAGAAGAGACCCAGTACTTC. It is translated as CASSPQPGLEETQYF.

In this sample, this clone turned up many times. The chain couples TRBV5-1 to TRBJ2-2; 7 bases align to TRBD1. Germline loops: CDR1 SGHRS, CDR2 YFSETQ. V was pared by 0 bases and J by 5 bases, with 4 bases of the junction left unmatched. The CDR3 covers 15 residues. The CDR3 nucleotides are TGCGCCAGCAGCTTGGTCCCACAGGGGACCGGGGAGCTGTTTTTT. Its translation: CASSLVPQGTGELFF.

The rearrangement links TRBV9 to TRBJ2-7, with D tentatively TRBD2 (6 bases). V lost 4 bases and J 9 bases, leaving 17 bases between the germline ends. Germline loops: CDR1 SGDLS, CDR2 YYNGEE. The CDR3 covers 13 residues. In nucleotides, the CDR3 is TGTGCCAGCAGCACCACCCCTAGCGATTCGCAGTACTTC. This sequence encodes CASSTTPSDSQYF. The variable domain in full, completed from reference TRBV9 and TRBJ2-7, reads DSGVTQTPKHLITATGQRVTLRCSPRSGDLSVYWYQQSLDQGLQFLIQYYNGEERAKGNILERFSAQQFPDLHSELNLSSLELGDSALYFCASSTTPSDSQYFGPGTRLTVT.

V gene TRBV28 combines with J gene TRBJ1-3; D is perhaps TRBD1 (5 bases). Trimming shortened V by 0 bases and J by 4 bases, and 7 bases separated the two germline ends. From germline, CDR1 is MDHEN and CDR2 SYDVKM. The CDR3 covers 14 residues. CDR3: CASSLWGRGNTIYF. The CDR3, as DNA: TGTGCCAGCAGTTTATGGGGGCGGGGAAACACCATATATTTT.

The chain employs TRBV6-1 and TRBJ2-3; 7 bases are a match to TRBD1. V lost 7 bases to trimming and J lost 3 bases; unmatched junction nucleotides: 10. The CDR3 runs 15 residues. The V gene's germline CDR1 is MNHNS and CDR2 SASEGT. CDR3 coding DNA: TGTGCCAGCATTTCCCGACAGGGTTTGACAGATACGCAGTATTTT. This sequence encodes CASISRQGLTDTQYF.

The V gene is TRBV27, the J gene TRBJ2-5; maybe TRBD2 (7 bases). Germline CDR1 is MNHEY and CDR2 is SMNVEV (reference sequence). V was cut by 7 bases and J by 5 bases, with 14 bases left in between. The CDR3 is made up of 13 amino acids. The CDR3 loop reads CASIRGAGETQYF. The CDR3 nucleotides are TGTGCCAGCATTCGGGGGGCTGGGGAGACCCAGTACTTC.

This clone occurred once. J is TRBJ2-3 and V is TRBV15; a weak D match, TRBD2 (5 bases). Trimming stripped 1 base from V and 6 bases from J, with 14 bases between. CDR1 LNHNV and CDR2 YYDKDF come from the germline V gene (reference sequence). CDR3 length: 15 residues. CDR3 residues: CATSRATRVVDTQYF. CDR3 bases: TGTGCCACCAGCAGAGCGACGAGGGTAGTGGATACGCAGTATTTT.

The chain links TRBV10-3 to TRBJ2-7; a possible D gene is TRBD1 (5 bases). This CDR3 spans 13 amino acids. Looked up from germline, CDR1 is ENHRY and CDR2 is SYGVKD. Trimming removed 4 bases from V and 2 bases from J, with 9 bases in between. The CDR3 region has the DNA TGTGCCATCAGTGGAGCAGGGACCTACGAGCAGTACTTC. Translating it yields CAISGAGTYEQYF.

CDR3 protein: CASTDSTGNTEAFF. The CDR3 DNA follows: TGTGCCAGCACAGACTCGACAGGCAACACTGAAGCTTTCTTT. J is TRBJ1-1 and V is TRBV11-2; tentatively, D is TRBD1 (6 bases). CDR1 SGHAT and CDR2 FQNNGV come from the germline V gene. V gave up 7 bases and J gave up 2 bases, with 14 bases separating them. CDR3 size: 14 residues.

V usage is TRBV4-1 and J usage is TRBJ2-5, with 8 bases fitting TRBD2. The CDR3 is made up of 15 amino acids. V was pared by 5 bases and J by 3 bases, with 8 bases of the junction left unmatched. CDR1 is MGHRA and CDR2 is YSYEKL in the germline V gene. The CDR3 reads CASSGSAGVEETQYF. CDR3 DNA: TGCGCCAGCAGCGGATCAGCGGGAGTTGAAGAGACCCAGTACTTC.

The chain links TRBV29-1 to TRBJ2-7, with 8 positions matching TRBD1. This CDR3 contains 12 residues. Germline assignment: CDR1 SQVTM and CDR2 ANQGSEA. With 7 bases clipped from V and 5 bases from J, the junction kept 7 bases outside the gene matches. CDR3 protein: CSAQDRDHEQYF. CDR3 in DNA: TGCAGCGCTCAGGACAGGGACCACGAGCAGTACTTC.

The V and J genes are TRBV15 and TRBJ1-4; TRBD1 is a possible D gene (5 bases). Trimming removed 0 bases at V and 6 bases at J, with 11 bases between. The CDR3 has 15 residues. Germline CDR1 LNHNV, CDR2 YYDKDF (reference sequence). As DNA, the CDR3 is TGTGCCACCAGCAGAGATCTGGGAGGGGATGAAAAACTGTTTTTT. Encoded protein: CATSRDLGGDEKLFF.

The V and J genes are TRBV7-9 and TRBJ2-2; tentatively, D is TRBD2 (6 bases). Trimming pared 4 bases from V and 7 bases from J, leaving 28 bases between. Germline CDR1 and CDR2: SEHNR and FQNEAQ (reference sequence). This CDR3 contains 19 residues. The DNA of the CDR3 is TGTGCCAGCAGCTATTACTTCCTAGCGACACCCGAAGATCACGGGGAGCTGTTTTTT. It specifies CASSYYFLATPEDHGELFF. The whole variable domain, filled in from reference TRBV7-9 and TRBJ2-2, reads DTGVSQNPRHKITKRGQNVTFRCDPISEHNRLYWYRQTLGQGPEFLTYFQNEAQLEKSRLLSDRFSAERPKGSFSTLEIQRTEQGDSAMYLCASSYYFLATPEDHGELFFGEGSRLTVL.

The chain employs TRBV2 and TRBJ1-4, with D possibly matching TRBD1 (6 bases). The CDR3 length is 15 residues. V lost 8 bases, J lost 3 bases, and 16 bases lay in between. Germline loops: CDR1 SNHLY, CDR2 FYNNEI. Here the CDR3 reads CASRSRTASNEKLFF. DNA for the CDR3: TGTGCCAGCCGCTCGAGGACAGCTTCTAATGAAAAACTGTTTTTT.